The entry below gives a single T cell receptor beta chain sequence along with its context. As yet, its antigen is unknown. The assay was immunoSEQ multiplex PCR, and TCRdb's table has in-frame clones only and misses some. The data hold 350,000 to 450,000 clones, with approximately 89% observed a single time. The sample belongs to a study of Ad26.COV2.S vaccination and SARS-CoV-2 variants. Study results and limitations: Similar non-spike TCR breadth was observed in recipients of vaccine and of placebo.

Described treatment: 19 received Ad26.COV2.S at low or high dose, single or two shots; several received placebo; per-sample allocation not given. Samples were taken on day 63 after the first vaccine or placebo injection. The V gene lost 3 bases and the J gene lost 4 bases, with 18 bases spanning the gap. The CDR3 runs to 16 residues. Looked up from germline, CDR1 is SGDLS and CDR2 is YYNGEE. The chain recombines TRBV9 with TRBJ2-3; possible D gene TRBD1, 7 bases. The sample was peripheral blood, taken in a trial of Ad26.COV2.S vaccine versus placebo. The receptor was isolated from a person aged 18-60 years who received the Ad26.COV2.S COVID-19 vaccine or a placebo. CDR3 sequence (DNA): TGTGCCAGCAGCGACAGACAGGGAGGACGGGCAGATACGCAGTATTTT. Translated: CASSDRQGGRADTQYF.